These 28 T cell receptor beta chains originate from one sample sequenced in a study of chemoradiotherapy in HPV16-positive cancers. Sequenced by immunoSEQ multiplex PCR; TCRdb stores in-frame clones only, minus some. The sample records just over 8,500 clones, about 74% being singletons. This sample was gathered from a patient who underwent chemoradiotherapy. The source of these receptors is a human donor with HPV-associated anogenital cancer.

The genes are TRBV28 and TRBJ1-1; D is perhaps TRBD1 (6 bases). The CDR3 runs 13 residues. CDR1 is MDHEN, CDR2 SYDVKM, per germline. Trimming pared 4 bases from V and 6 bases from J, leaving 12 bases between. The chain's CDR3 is CASSSDRPPEAFF. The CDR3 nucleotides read TGTGCCAGCAGTTCCGACAGGCCGCCTGAAGCTTTCTTT.

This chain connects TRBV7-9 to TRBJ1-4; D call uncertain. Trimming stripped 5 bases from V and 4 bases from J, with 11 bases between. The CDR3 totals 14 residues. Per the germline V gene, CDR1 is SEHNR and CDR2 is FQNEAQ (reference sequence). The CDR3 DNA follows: TGTGCCAGCAGCGCCACCGGCCTTAATGAAAAACTGTTTTTT. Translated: CASSATGLNEKLFF.

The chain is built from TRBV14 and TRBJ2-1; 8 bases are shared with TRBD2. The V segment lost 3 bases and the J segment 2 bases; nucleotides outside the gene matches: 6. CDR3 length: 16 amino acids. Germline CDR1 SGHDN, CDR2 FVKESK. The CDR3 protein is CASSHVSGITYNEQFF. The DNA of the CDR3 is TGTGCCAGCAGCCATGTTAGCGGGATCACCTACAATGAGCAGTTCTTC.

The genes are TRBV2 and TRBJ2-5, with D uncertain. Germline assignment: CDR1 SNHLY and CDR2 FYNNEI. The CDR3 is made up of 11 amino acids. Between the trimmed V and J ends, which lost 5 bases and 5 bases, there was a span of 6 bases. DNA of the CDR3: TGTGCCAGCAGTTCGTCGGAGACCCAGTACTTC. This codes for CASSSSETQYF.

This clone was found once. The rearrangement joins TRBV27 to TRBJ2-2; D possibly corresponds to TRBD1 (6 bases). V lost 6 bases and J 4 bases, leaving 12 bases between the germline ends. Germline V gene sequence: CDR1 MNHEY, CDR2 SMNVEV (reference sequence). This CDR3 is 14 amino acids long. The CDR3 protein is CASRNREPTGELFF. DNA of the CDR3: TGTGCCAGCAGAAACAGGGAGCCCACCGGGGAGCTGTTTTTT.

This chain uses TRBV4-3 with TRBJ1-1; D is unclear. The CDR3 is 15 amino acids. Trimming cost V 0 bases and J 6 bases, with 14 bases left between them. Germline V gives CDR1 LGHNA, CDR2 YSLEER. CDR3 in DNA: TGCGCCAGCAGCCAAGACTGGAATGAAATTTCTGAAGCTTTCTTT. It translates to CASSQDWNEISEAFF.

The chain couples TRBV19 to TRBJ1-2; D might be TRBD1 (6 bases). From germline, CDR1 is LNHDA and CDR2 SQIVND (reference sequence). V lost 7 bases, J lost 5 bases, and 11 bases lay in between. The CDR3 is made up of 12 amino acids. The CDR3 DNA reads TGTGCCAGTATACAGGGACCGTATGGCTACACCTTC. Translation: CASIQGPYGYTF.

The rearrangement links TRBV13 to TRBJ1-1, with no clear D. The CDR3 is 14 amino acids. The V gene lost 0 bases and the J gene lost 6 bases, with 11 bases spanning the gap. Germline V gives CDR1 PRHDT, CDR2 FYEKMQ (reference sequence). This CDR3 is CASSLGGRGSEAFF. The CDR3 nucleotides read TGTGCCAGCAGCTTAGGAGGGAGAGGCTCTGAAGCTTTCTTT.

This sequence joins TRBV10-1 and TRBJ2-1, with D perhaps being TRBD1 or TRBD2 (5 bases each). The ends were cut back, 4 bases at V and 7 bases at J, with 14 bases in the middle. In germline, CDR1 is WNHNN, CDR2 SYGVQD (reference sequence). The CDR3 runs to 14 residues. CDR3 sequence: CASSGTGTENEQFF. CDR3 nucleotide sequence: TGCGCCAGCAGTGGGACCGGGACCGAGAATGAGCAGTTCTTC.

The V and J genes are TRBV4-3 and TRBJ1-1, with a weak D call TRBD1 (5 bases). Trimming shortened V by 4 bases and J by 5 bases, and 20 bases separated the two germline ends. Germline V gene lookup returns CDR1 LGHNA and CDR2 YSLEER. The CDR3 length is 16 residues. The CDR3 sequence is CASSPHAGRVGTEAFF. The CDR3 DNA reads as TGCGCCAGCAGCCCACACGCAGGGAGAGTGGGGACTGAAGCTTTCTTT.

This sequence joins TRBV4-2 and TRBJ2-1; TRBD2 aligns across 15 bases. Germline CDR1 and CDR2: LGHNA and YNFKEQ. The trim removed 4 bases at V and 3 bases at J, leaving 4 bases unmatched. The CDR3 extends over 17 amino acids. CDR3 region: CASSLGLAGGIYNEQFF. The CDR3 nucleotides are TGTGCCAGCAGCCTAGGACTAGCGGGAGGGATCTACAATGAGCAGTTCTTC.

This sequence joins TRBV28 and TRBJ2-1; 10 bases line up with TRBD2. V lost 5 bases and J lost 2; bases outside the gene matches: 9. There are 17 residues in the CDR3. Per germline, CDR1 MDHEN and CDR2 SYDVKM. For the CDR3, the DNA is TGTGCCAGCAGTAGTGGCCGCGGACTAGCGGCCTACAATGAGCAGTTCTTC. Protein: CASSSGRGLAAYNEQFF.

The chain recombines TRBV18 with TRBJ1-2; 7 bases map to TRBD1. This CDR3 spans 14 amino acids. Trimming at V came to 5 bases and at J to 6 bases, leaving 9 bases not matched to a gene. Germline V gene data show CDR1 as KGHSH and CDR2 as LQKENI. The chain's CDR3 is CASSNRDRGNGYTF. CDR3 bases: TGTGCCAGCTCAAATAGGGACAGAGGCAATGGCTACACCTTC.

The CDR3 spells CASSVTGDYGYTF. CDR3 DNA: TGTGCCAGCAGTGTAACAGGGGACTATGGCTACACCTTC. The chain has TRBV28 and TRBJ1-2, with 7 nucleotides matching TRBD1. V lost 5 bases to trimming and J lost 3 bases; unmatched junction nucleotides: 3. CDR1 MDHEN and CDR2 SYDVKM come from the germline V gene. The CDR3 contains 13 residues.

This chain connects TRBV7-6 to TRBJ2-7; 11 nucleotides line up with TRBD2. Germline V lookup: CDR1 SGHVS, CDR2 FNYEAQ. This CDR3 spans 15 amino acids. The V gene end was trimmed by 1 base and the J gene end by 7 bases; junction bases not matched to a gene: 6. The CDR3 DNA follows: TGTGCCAGCAGCTTAGTAGCGGGAGGGGGAGGGGAGCAGTACTTC. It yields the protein CASSLVAGGGGEQYF.

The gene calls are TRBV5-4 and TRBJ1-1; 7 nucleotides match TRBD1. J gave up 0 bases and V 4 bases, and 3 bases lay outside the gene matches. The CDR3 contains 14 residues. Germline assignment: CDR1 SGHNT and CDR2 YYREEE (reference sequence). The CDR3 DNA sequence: TGTGCCAGCAGCGAGGACAGGATGAACACTGAAGCTTTCTTT. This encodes CASSEDRMNTEAFF.

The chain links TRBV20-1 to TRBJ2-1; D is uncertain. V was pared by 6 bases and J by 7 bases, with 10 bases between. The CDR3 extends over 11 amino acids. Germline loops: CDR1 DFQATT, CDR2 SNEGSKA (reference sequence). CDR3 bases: TGCAGTGCGCAGCCAACAAATGAGCAGTTCTTC. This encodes CSAQPTNEQFF.

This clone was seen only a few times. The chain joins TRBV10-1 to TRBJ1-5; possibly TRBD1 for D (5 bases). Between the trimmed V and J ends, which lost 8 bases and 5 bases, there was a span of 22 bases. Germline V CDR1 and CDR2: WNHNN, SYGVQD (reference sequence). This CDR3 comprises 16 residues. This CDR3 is CASSRDALTFYQPQHF. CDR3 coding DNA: TGCGCCAGCTCCCGGGACGCGCTCACTTTTTATCAGCCCCAGCATTTT.

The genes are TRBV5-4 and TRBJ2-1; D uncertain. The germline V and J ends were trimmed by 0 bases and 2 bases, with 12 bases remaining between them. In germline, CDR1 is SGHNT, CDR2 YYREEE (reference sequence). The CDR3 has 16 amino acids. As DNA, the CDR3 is TGTGCCAGCAGCTTGGCCCAAGCTAAGCCCTACAATGAGCAGTTCTTC. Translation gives CASSLAQAKPYNEQFF.

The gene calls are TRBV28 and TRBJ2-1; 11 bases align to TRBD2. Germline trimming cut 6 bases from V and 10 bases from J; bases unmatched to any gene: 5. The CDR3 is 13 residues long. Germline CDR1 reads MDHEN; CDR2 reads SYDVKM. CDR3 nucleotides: TGTGCCAGCAGGCACCTAGCGGGAGGAGAGCAGTTCTTC. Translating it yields CASRHLAGGEQFF.

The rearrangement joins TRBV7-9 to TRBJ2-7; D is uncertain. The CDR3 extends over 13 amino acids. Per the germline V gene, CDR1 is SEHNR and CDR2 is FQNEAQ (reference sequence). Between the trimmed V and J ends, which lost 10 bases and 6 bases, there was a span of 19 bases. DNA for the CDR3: TGTGCCATCCTGCGCGGTCGACGGGCCGAGCAGTACTTC. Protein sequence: CAILRGRRAEQYF.

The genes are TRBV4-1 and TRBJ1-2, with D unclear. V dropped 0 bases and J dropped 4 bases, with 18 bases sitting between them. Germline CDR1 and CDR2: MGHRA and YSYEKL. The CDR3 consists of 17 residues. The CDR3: CASSQETPWQNSYGYTF. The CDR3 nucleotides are TGCGCCAGCAGCCAAGAGACCCCTTGGCAGAACTCCTATGGCTACACCTTC.

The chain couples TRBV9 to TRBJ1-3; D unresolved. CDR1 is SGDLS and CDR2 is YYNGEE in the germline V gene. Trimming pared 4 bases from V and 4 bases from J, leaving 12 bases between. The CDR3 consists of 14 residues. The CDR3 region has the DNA TGTGCCAGCAGCCCCGAAGTCCCCGGAAACACCATATATTTT. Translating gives CASSPEVPGNTIYF.

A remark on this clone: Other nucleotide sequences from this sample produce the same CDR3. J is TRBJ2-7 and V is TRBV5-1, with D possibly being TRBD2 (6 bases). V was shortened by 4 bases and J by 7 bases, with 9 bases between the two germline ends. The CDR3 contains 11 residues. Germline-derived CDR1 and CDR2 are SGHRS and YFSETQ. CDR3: CASSLDYEQYF. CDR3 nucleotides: TGCGCCAGCAGCCTGGACTATGAGCAGTACTTC.

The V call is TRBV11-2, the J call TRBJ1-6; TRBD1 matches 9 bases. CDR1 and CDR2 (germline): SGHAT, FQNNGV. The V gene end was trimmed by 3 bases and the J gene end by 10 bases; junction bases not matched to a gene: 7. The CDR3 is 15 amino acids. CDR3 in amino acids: CASSFMGQGGSPLHF. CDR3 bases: TGTGCCAGCAGCTTCATGGGACAGGGTGGATCACCCCTCCACTTT.

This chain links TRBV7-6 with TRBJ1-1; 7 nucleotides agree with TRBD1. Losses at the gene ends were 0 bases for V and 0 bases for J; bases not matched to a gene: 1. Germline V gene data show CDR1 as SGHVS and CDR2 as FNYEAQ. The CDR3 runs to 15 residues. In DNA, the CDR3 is TGTGCCAGCAGCTTAGCGGGACAGATGAACACTGAAGCTTTCTTT. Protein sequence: CASSLAGQMNTEAFF.

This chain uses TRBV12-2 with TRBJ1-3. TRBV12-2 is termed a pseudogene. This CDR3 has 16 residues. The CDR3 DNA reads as TGTGCAAGTCGCTTAGATGAGACGGACGATGGAAACACCATATATTTT. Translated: CASRLDETDDGNTIYF.

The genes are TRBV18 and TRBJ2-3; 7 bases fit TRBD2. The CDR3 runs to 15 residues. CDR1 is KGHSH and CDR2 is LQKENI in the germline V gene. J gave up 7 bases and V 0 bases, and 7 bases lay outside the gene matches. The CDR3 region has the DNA TGTGCCAGCTCACCACCGACTAGCCTTGCTTATACGCAGTATTTT. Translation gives CASSPPTSLAYTQYF. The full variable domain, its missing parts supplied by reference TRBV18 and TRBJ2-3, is NAGVMQNPRHLVRRRGQEARLRCSPMKGHSHVYWYRQLPEEGLKFMVYLQKENIIDESGMPKERFSAEFPKEGPSILRIQQVVRGDSAAYFCASSPPTSLAYTQYFGPGTRLTVL.